One T cell receptor beta chain is described in this entry. As processed by the authors: It was from reference gene primer amplification that nucleated cell counts were estimated. Sequencing used immunoSEQ multiplex PCR; TCRdb keeps in-frame clones, though not all of them. That table is the source of V, J and clone size, and D and trimming were worked out from the DNA. The data contain some 96,000 clones, 70% to 90% of them singletons. The V gene's germline CDR1 is MDHEN and CDR2 SYDVKM. The ends lost 5 bases at V and 3 bases at J; junction bases unmatched: 6. The CDR3 loop spans 15 amino acids. The data were taken from a study of blood T cell repertoires in COVID-19. Study-level information: T cells, B-cell-depleted T cells, or PBMCs supplied cDNA or gDNA.

Sequenced: peripheral blood. The chain uses TRBV28 and TRBJ2-1; 8 nucleotides line up with TRBD2. The sequence derives from a man older than 75 with acute or convalescent COVID-19. The CDR3 nucleotides read TGTGCCAGCAGTCCCCGGGGGGGTAGCTACAATGAGCAGTTCTTC. Protein product: CASSPRGGSYNEQFF.